What follows are 23 T cell receptor beta chains derived from one specimen sequenced in a study of monozygotic twins with inflammatory bowel disease. With the 5' RACE reads reprocessed, TCRdb shows one record per CDR3 protein and no DNA. The ten most abundant clones cover 2% to 2.5% of a sample with over 150,000 distinct CDR3 sequences. The specimen sequenced was blood. These TCRs come from a human donor with ulcerative colitis or Crohn's disease, or a healthy co-twin of an affected twin (not recorded which).

The chain combines TRBV3-1 with TRBJ2-3; the D call of TRBD2 rests on TCRdb alone, since no DNA is present to check it. Germline assignment: CDR1 LGHDT and CDR2 YNNKEL (reference sequence). The CDR3 loop spans 15 amino acids. This chain's CDR3 is CASSQTAGAVDTQYF.

The rearrangement uses TRBV5-6 and TRBJ2-1. Germline V gives CDR1 SGHDT, CDR2 YYEEEE. The length of the CDR3 is 12 residues. CDR3 protein: CASSRIYNEQFF.

The chain carries TRBV27 and TRBJ2-7; TCRdb calls TRBD1, which cannot be checked without DNA. The CDR3 runs to 15 residues. The V gene's germline CDR1 is MNHEY and CDR2 SMNVEV (reference sequence). The CDR3 protein is CASSLRGTYPYEQYF.

The rearrangement joins TRBV6-2 or TRBV6-3 to TRBJ2-7. Germline V CDR1 and CDR2: MNHEY, SVGEGT. This CDR3 region has 14 residues. CDR3: CASSYPSSNYEQYF.

The rearrangement joins TRBV20-1 to TRBJ2-3; no DNA is available, so the TRBD2 call from TCRdb remains unchecked. Germline loops: CDR1 DFQATT, CDR2 SNEGSKA (reference sequence). This CDR3 is built from 15 residues. The chain's CDR3 is CSASRLAGSTDTQYF.

This chain uses TRBV20-1 with TRBJ2-3; the D call of TRBD2 rests on TCRdb alone, since no DNA is present to check it. This CDR3 spans 17 amino acids. Germline CDR1 and CDR2: DFQATT and SNEGSKA (reference sequence). CDR3 residues: CSARAQGGSGVADTQYF.

This chain's CDR3 is CASSFGKNSYNEQFF. The rearrangement uses TRBV7-2 and TRBJ2-1; there is no DNA to check the TCRdb D call of TRBD1. Germline assignment: CDR1 SGHTA and CDR2 FQGNSA. The CDR3 covers 15 residues.

The CDR3 region is CASSSYWGLAGEQQYF. This chain connects TRBV27 to TRBJ2-7; TCRdb lists TRBD2, though no DNA is available to test this call. The CDR3 totals 16 residues. Germline values: CDR1 MNHEY, CDR2 SMNVEV (reference sequence).

The chain links TRBV6-5 to TRBJ2-1; TCRdb gives TRBD2 as the D gene, but with no DNA this cannot be confirmed. Germline V CDR1 and CDR2: MNHEY, SVGAGI. The length of the CDR3 is 16 residues. The CDR3 sequence is CASSYLGTSGRVQQFF.

The chain joins TRBV28 to TRBJ1-2. Looked up from germline, CDR1 is MDHEN and CDR2 is SYDVKM. The CDR3 is 14 residues long. The CDR3 here is CASSSISPNYGYTF.

The gene calls are TRBV19 and TRBJ2-2; the TRBD2 assignment by TCRdb is unverifiable without DNA. Germline V gene lookup returns CDR1 LNHDA and CDR2 SQIVND (reference sequence). This CDR3 region has 15 residues. CDR3 residues: CASSQLAGVDGELFF.

This chain uses TRBV7-2 with TRBJ2-3; TCRdb names TRBD2, which stays unverified in the absence of DNA. The CDR3 contains 16 residues. CDR1 and CDR2 (germline): SGHTA, FQGNSA. This CDR3 reads CASSLASGAGADTQYF.

The gene calls are TRBV12-3 or TRBV12-4 and TRBJ1-4; TCRdb outputs TRBD1, but without DNA this stays unchecked. The CDR3 spans 15 residues. CDR3: CASSPLRASGEKLFF.

This CDR3 reads CASSLTKTGELFF. The chain carries TRBV18 and TRBJ2-2. The germline gives CDR1 KGHSH, CDR2 LQKENI. The CDR3 totals 13 residues.

The rearrangement links TRBV20-1 to TRBJ2-5; the D gene TCRdb calls, TRBD2, cannot be checked with no DNA. CDR1 and CDR2 from the germline V gene are DFQATT and SNEGSKA (reference sequence). CDR3 length: 12 residues. CDR3 sequence: CSASGGAETQYF.

The chain has TRBV2 and TRBJ2-7. Germline CDR1 reads SNHLY; CDR2 reads FYNNEI. CDR3 size: 12 residues. The CDR3 spells CASSGNGYEQYF.

CDR3 amino acids: CASSLKTGNTGELFF. The chain uses TRBV7-3 and TRBJ2-2. Germline loops: CDR1 SGHTA, CDR2 FQGTGA. The CDR3 runs to 15 residues.

The rearrangement uses TRBV6-1 and TRBJ2-2; TCRdb's D call, TRBD2, is unchecked because there is no DNA. The CDR3 contains 16 residues. Germline V lookup: CDR1 MNHNS, CDR2 SASEGT. The CDR3 is CASTLSSGDPRGELFF.

This chain joins TRBV20-1 and TRBJ2-4; the TCRdb call, TRBD1, lacks DNA for checking. This CDR3 region has 13 residues. Germline values: CDR1 DFQATT, CDR2 SNEGSKA (reference sequence). CDR3 amino acids: CSALSPVGNIQYF.

The chain recombines TRBV6-2 or TRBV6-3 with TRBJ2-7; with no DNA, the TCRdb D assignment of TRBD2 cannot be verified. The CDR3 has 18 residues. Germline CDR1 and CDR2: MNHEY and SVGEGT. The CDR3 spells CASTNRLAGDSSSYEQYF.

CDR3 sequence: CASRSPGLRSSNEQFF. The J gene is TRBJ2-1, the V gene TRBV7-9; TCRdb names TRBD2, which stays unverified in the absence of DNA. CDR3 size: 16 residues. Germline CDR1 SEHNR, CDR2 FQNEAQ (reference sequence).

The chain employs TRBV11-2 and TRBJ1-5; TCRdb proposes TRBD1, but this gene call is untestable without DNA. This CDR3 comprises 18 residues. Germline V gene sequence: CDR1 SGHAT, CDR2 FQNNGV. CDR3 loop: CASSLLHGTEDYNQPQHF.

The rearrangement joins TRBV15 to TRBJ2-5. The germline gives CDR1 LNHNV, CDR2 YYDKDF (reference sequence). The CDR3 loop spans 12 amino acids. The CDR3 sequence is CATSIVQETQYF.